Shown below are 18 T cell receptor beta chains from a single sample sequenced in a study of control samples from healthy donors and cancer patients. Method: immunoSEQ multiplex PCR; TCRdb's copy keeps in-frame clones and lacks some. The sample carries about 160,000 clones, less than 95% recorded once. The source material was PBMCs. These receptors were taken from a man aged 55 to 69 with colorectal cancer.

The chain is built from TRBV19 and TRBJ1-3; D unresolved. V gave up 7 bases and J gave up 0 bases, with 13 bases separating them. Germline assignment: CDR1 LNHDA and CDR2 SQIVND (reference sequence). This CDR3 contains 15 residues. The CDR3 protein is CASTSLAVSGNTIYF. For the CDR3, the DNA is TGTGCCAGTACCTCCCTCGCCGTCTCTGGAAACACCATATATTTT.

This clone was observed once. The V and J genes are TRBV5-1 and TRBJ1-2, with 9 positions matching TRBD1. There are 15 residues in the CDR3. The germline CDR1 and CDR2 sequences are SGHRS and YFSETQ. Trimming took 4 bases from V and 4 from J; bases not matched to a gene: 8. As DNA, the CDR3 is TGCGCCAGCAGCGCAAGGACAGGGGAGAGCTATGGCTACACCTTC. It specifies CASSARTGESYGYTF.

This clone occurred once. The chain has TRBV7-9 and TRBJ1-1; D uncertain. Germline CDR1 and CDR2: SEHNR and FQNEAQ (reference sequence). The CDR3 covers 15 residues. Deletions cut 2 bases from V and 4 bases from J, with 14 bases between. CDR3 DNA: TGTGCCAGCAGCTTAAATCCAGAGATGACCACTGAAGCTTTCTTT. It translates to CASSLNPEMTTEAFF.

This chain connects TRBV7-2 to TRBJ2-5; TRBD2 agrees at 8 bases. The V gene end was trimmed by 5 bases and the J gene end by 1 base; junction bases not matched to a gene: 6. CDR3 length: 15 amino acids. Per germline, CDR1 SGHTA and CDR2 FQGNSA. The CDR3 sequence is CASSPRSGGQETQYF. The DNA of the CDR3 is TGTGCCAGCAGCCCAAGGAGCGGGGGCCAAGAGACCCAGTACTTC.

The rearrangement uses TRBV11-1 and TRBJ2-1; 7 bases fit TRBD1. There are 16 residues in the CDR3. Germline CDR1 is SGHAT and CDR2 is FQDESV (reference sequence). V trimming: 4 bases; J trimming: 5 bases; junction bases outside the gene matches: 11. The CDR3 coding sequence is TGTGCCAGCAGCTCCGTACATAAGGGGGCGGACAATGAGCAGTTCTTC. Translating it yields CASSSVHKGADNEQFF.

The rearrangement joins TRBV5-1 to TRBJ1-4; TRBD1 matches at 8 bases. There are 15 residues in the CDR3. Germline V lookup: CDR1 SGHRS, CDR2 YFSETQ. Trimming at V came to 3 bases and at J to 3 bases, leaving 4 bases not matched to a gene. The CDR3 sequence is CASSSGTGANEKLFF. The CDR3, as DNA: TGCGCCAGCAGCTCCGGGACAGGTGCTAATGAAAAACTGTTTTTT. Based on the CDR3 plus reference TRBV5-1 and TRBJ1-4, the full variable domain is KAGVTQTPRYLIKTRGQQVTLSCSPISGHRSVSWYQQTPGQGLQFLFEYFSETQRNKGNFPGRFSGRQFSNSRSEMNVSTLELGDSALYLCASSSGTGANEKLFFGSGTQLSVL.

This clone was seen a single time. This chain connects TRBV28 to TRBJ1-1; D gene unclear. CDR3 length: 17 residues. Germline CDR1 reads MDHEN; CDR2 reads SYDVKM. V gave up 2 bases and J gave up 0 bases, with 16 bases separating them. In DNA form, the CDR3 reads TGTGCCAGCAGTTTACCCCCCGGTTCGGGGTTGAACACTGAAGCTTTCTTT. This sequence encodes CASSLPPGSGLNTEAFF.

The V call is TRBV7-2, the J call TRBJ2-7; 9 nucleotides match TRBD1. The CDR3 is 14 residues long. Germline V gives CDR1 SGHTA, CDR2 FQGNSA. With V trimmed by 5 bases and J by 4 bases, 6 bases remained unmatched. CDR3 nucleotides: TGTGCCAGCAGCCACGGACAGGGGAGGTACGAGCAGTACTTC. As protein: CASSHGQGRYEQYF.

The table lists this clone with a count of one. The DNA for the CDR3 is TGCGCCAGCAGTGAAACAGGGAACCGGGAGACCCAGTACTTC. Translation gives CASSETGNRETQYF. The chain is built from TRBV10-1 and TRBJ2-5; possibly TRBD1 for D (6 bases). In germline, CDR1 is WNHNN, CDR2 SYGVQD (reference sequence). This CDR3 region has 14 residues. V was clipped by 3 bases and J by 5 bases, with 13 bases between them.

The chain has TRBV12-3 or TRBV12-4 and TRBJ1-5, with a tentative D call TRBD1 (5 bases). The V gene lost 6 bases and the J gene lost 6 bases, with 9 bases spanning the gap. The CDR3 sequence is 12 residues long. In nucleotides, the CDR3 is TGTGCCAGCAGAGGAGACAGTCAGCCCCAGCATTTT. This gives the protein CASRGDSQPQHF.

The chain joins TRBV13 to TRBJ2-7, with D perhaps matching TRBD1 (6 bases). Germline V lookup: CDR1 PRHDT, CDR2 FYEKMQ (reference sequence). The germline V and J ends were trimmed by 5 bases and 2 bases, with 13 bases remaining between them. The CDR3 sequence is 14 residues long. CDR3 in DNA: TGTGCCAGCAGCAGCACAGGGTCGCCCTACGAGCAGTACTTC. It specifies CASSSTGSPYEQYF.

This clone was detected once. The gene calls are TRBV2 and TRBJ1-2, with D possibly TRBD1 on 6 matching bases. The CDR3 spans 14 residues. Germline V gene data show CDR1 as SNHLY and CDR2 as FYNNEI. The V end was cut by 4 bases, the J end by 8 bases, with 17 bases between. The CDR3 spells CASSVGSGAAGYTF. CDR3 nucleotide sequence: TGTGCCAGCAGTGTAGGTTCAGGGGCCGCAGGCTACACCTTC.

The gene calls are TRBV5-4 and TRBJ1-2, with D perhaps TRBD1 (6 bases). The CDR3 has 16 amino acids. Trimming removed 4 bases from V and 2 bases from J, with 18 bases in between. Germline assignment: CDR1 SGHNT and CDR2 YYREEE (reference sequence). As DNA, the CDR3 is TGTGCCAGCAGCAACGTCGGCAGGGGCGAAAACTATGGCTACACCTTC. This translates into CASSNVGRGENYGYTF.

This sequence joins TRBV27 and TRBJ1-3, with 9 bases that match TRBD1. V lost 5 bases, J lost 0 bases, and 5 bases stayed unmatched. CDR3 length: 16 residues. Germline V gene lookup returns CDR1 MNHEY and CDR2 SMNVEV (reference sequence). The CDR3 loop is CASSPDRGVSGNTIYF. CDR3 DNA sequence: TGTGCCAGCAGTCCGGACAGGGGAGTCTCTGGAAACACCATATATTTT.

V is TRBV3-1 (or the pseudogene TRBV3-2) and J is TRBJ2-5; D possibly corresponds to TRBD2 (6 bases). There are 16 residues in the CDR3. The ends were cut back, 3 bases at V and 3 bases at J, with 17 bases in the middle. Germline-derived CDR1 and CDR2 are LGHDT and YNNKEL (reference sequence). CDR3 nucleotide sequence: TGTGCCAGCAGCCACATGGCGGGGCAGGGAGAAGAGACCCAGTACTTC. Translated, it gives CASSHMAGQGEETQYF.

The V and J genes are TRBV14 and TRBJ1-2; the D is unclear. CDR1 is SGHDN, CDR2 FVKESK, per germline. The length of the CDR3 is 14 residues. V was pared by 4 bases and J by 2 bases, with 11 bases between. The CDR3 reads CASSPGSVNYGYTF. The CDR3 nucleotides are TGTGCCAGCAGCCCGGGCTCCGTAAACTATGGCTACACCTTC.

This clone was recorded only once. The V gene is TRBV12-3 or TRBV12-4, the J gene TRBJ1-2; TRBD1 aligns across 9 bases. CDR3 length equals 13 residues. V trimming: 6 bases; J trimming: 5 bases; junction bases outside the gene matches: 4. The CDR3, as DNA: TGTGCCAGCAGGGGGACAGGGAGTTATGGCTACACCTTC. Translation gives CASRGTGSYGYTF.

This chain's CDR3 is CASSWTGNSYEQYF. The CDR3 DNA is TGTGCCAGCAGTTGGACAGGAAACTCCTACGAGCAGTACTTC. The chain has TRBV6-2 or TRBV6-3 and TRBJ2-7; 7 positions agree with TRBD1. This CDR3 spans 14 amino acids. The V gene end was trimmed by 4 bases and the J gene end by 0 bases; junction bases not matched to a gene: 3. Per germline, CDR1 MNHEY and CDR2 SVGEGT.